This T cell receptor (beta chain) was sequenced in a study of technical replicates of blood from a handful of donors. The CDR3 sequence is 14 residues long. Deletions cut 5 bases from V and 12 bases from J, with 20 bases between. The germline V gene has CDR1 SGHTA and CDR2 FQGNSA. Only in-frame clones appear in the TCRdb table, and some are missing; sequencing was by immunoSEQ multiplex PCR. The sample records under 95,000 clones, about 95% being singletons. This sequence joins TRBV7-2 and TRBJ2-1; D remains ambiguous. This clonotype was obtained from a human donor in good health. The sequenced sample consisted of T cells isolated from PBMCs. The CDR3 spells CASSPEDASLAQFF. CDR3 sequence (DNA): TGTGCCAGCAGCCCAGAAGACGCTAGTCTGGCGCAGTTCTTC. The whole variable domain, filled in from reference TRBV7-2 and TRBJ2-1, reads GAGVSQSPSNKVTEKGKDVELRCDPISGHTALYWYRQSLGQGLEFLIYFQGNSAPDKSGLPSDRFSAERTGGSVSTLTIQRTQQEDSAVYLCASSPEDASLAQFFGPGTRLTVL.